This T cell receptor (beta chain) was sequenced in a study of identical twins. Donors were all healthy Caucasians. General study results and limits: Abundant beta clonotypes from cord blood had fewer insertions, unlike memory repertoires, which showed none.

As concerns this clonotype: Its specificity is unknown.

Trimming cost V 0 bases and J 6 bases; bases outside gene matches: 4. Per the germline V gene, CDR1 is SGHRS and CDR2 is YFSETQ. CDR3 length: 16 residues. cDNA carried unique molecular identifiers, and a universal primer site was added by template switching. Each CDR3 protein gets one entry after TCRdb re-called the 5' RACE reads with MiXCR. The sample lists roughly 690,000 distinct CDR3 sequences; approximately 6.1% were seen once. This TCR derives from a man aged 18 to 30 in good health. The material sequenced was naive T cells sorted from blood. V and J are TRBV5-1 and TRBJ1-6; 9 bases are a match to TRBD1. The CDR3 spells CASSLGGQGSNSPLHF. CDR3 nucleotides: TGCGCCAGCAGCTTGGGGGGACAGGGCTCTAATTCACCCCTCCACTTT.